One sample yielded the 14 T cell receptor beta chains listed below, sequenced in a study of T cells expressing NK-cell markers. TCRdb re-called the 5' RACE reads and gives one entry per CDR3 protein, without DNA. Here the sample table reports 400,000 to 500,000 distinct CDR3 sequences. The sample comprised blood T cells: a sorted CD56 or NKG2C T cell subset, CD4+ or CD8+ T cells, or bulk PBMC T cells (not recorded which). The origin of the receptors is a woman aged 18 to 69 in good health.

The chain recombines TRBV7-2 with TRBJ2-5; no DNA is available, so the TRBD1 call from TCRdb remains unchecked. Germline V gives CDR1 SGHTA, CDR2 FQGNSA. This CDR3 has 15 amino acids. The CDR3 loop reads CASSLVRQGAETQYF.

This chain joins TRBV7-2 and TRBJ2-3; TCRdb lists TRBD1, though no DNA is available to test this call. Germline CDR1 SGHTA, CDR2 FQGNSA. The CDR3 contains 13 residues. CDR3: CASSPGTLDTQYF. The variable domain in full, completed from reference TRBV7-2 and TRBJ2-3, reads GAGVSQSPSNKVTEKGKDVELRCDPISGHTALYWYRQSLGQGLEFLIYFQGNSAPDKSGLPSDRFSAERTGGSVSTLTIQRTQQEDSAVYLCASSPGTLDTQYFGPGTRLTVL.

The genes are TRBV12-3 or TRBV12-4 and TRBJ2-7; TCRdb returns TRBD1, unconfirmable since there is no DNA. The CDR3 extends over 15 amino acids. The CDR3 spells CASSFRTGKTREQYF.

The V call is TRBV5-1, the J call TRBJ2-7; TCRdb's D gene call, TRBD1, goes unchecked for lack of DNA. Germline V gives CDR1 SGHRS, CDR2 YFSETQ. The CDR3 loop spans 18 amino acids. The CDR3 loop is CASSLGPFDRDRPYEQYF.

The chain recombines TRBV12-3 or TRBV12-4 with TRBJ1-4; as DNA is missing, the TRBD1 call by TCRdb cannot be tested. The CDR3 covers 14 residues. This CDR3 is CASRLQASNEKLFF.

The chain joins TRBV12-3 or TRBV12-4 to TRBJ1-2; TCRdb's D call, TRBD1, is unchecked because there is no DNA. The CDR3 sequence is 17 residues long. The CDR3 reads CASSFGGQGALVYGYTF.

V usage is TRBV7-8 and J usage is TRBJ1-4. The CDR3 is 14 amino acids. CDR1 is SGHVS, CDR2 FQNEAQ, per germline. The CDR3 here is CASSRDSGREKLFF.

This chain connects TRBV9 to TRBJ2-3. CDR1 and CDR2 (germline): SGDLS, YYNGEE. The CDR3 totals 15 residues. CDR3: CASSYSLGEADTQYF.

V usage is TRBV7-2 and J usage is TRBJ2-3. The germline V gene has CDR1 SGHTA and CDR2 FQGNSA. The CDR3 is 11 amino acids. Here the CDR3 reads CASSPYDTQYF.

The chain is built from TRBV6-1 and TRBJ1-5; TCRdb picks TRBD1, but there is no DNA to check that call. Germline assignment: CDR1 MNHNS and CDR2 SASEGT. CDR3 length: 16 residues. CDR3 protein: CASSPRYRTGHQPQHF.

This rearrangement joins TRBV20-1 to TRBJ1-4; TCRdb's D call, TRBD1, is unchecked because there is no DNA. CDR1 is DFQATT and CDR2 is SNEGSKA in the germline V gene (reference sequence). The CDR3 totals 14 residues. The CDR3 loop reads CSAQRGDVDEKLFF.

The chain joins TRBV6-1 to TRBJ2-6; the D call of TRBD1 rests on TCRdb alone, since no DNA is present to check it. The CDR3 is 16 residues long. Per germline, CDR1 MNHNS and CDR2 SASEGT. CDR3 sequence reads: CASRGTGGSGANVLTF.

J is TRBJ2-2 and V is TRBV13. The CDR3 loop spans 13 amino acids. The germline CDR1 and CDR2 sequences are PRHDT and FYEKMQ (reference sequence). CDR3 sequence: CASSLTDPGELFF.

V is TRBV2 and J is TRBJ2-1; the TCRdb D gene call, TRBD2, has no DNA to confirm it. Germline lookup yields CDR1 SNHLY and CDR2 FYNNEI. This CDR3 is built from 12 residues. This CDR3 reads CASRRELALRFF.